This T cell receptor beta chain was identified during a study of blood T cell repertoires in COVID-19. Measured with immunoSEQ multiplex PCR; TCRdb has only the in-frame clones, and not every one. The data show about 81,000 clones, about 84% seen once. This clone was detected a few times. The sequencing sample was made of peripheral blood. The TCR originated in a woman in her 70s with acute or convalescent COVID-19.

The CDR3 reads CASSLTASNTGELFF. As DNA, the CDR3 is TGTGCCAGCAGCCTGACAGCGTCGAACACCGGGGAGCTGTTTTTT. The chain combines TRBV7-9 with TRBJ2-2, with D possibly matching TRBD1 (5 bases). CDR3 length: 15 amino acids. The germline CDR1 and CDR2 sequences are SEHNR and FQNEAQ (reference sequence). Trimming removed 5 bases at V and 0 bases at J, with 10 bases between.